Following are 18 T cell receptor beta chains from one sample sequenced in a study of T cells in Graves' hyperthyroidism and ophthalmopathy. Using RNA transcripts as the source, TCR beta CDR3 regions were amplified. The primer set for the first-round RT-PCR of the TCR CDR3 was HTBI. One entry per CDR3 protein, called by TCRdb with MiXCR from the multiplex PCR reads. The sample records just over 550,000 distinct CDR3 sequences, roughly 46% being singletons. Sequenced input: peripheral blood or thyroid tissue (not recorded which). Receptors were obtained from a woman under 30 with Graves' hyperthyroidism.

CDR3 amino acids: CSARDRASGANVLTF. CDR3 DNA: TGCAGTGCTAGGGACAGGGCTTCTGGGGCCAACGTCCTGACTTTC. The rearrangement links TRBV20-1 to TRBJ2-6; 8 bases are shared with TRBD1. J lost 1 base, V lost 3 bases, and 2 bases had no gene match. The CDR3 is 15 residues long. CDR1 and CDR2 (germline): DFQATT, SNEGSKA (reference sequence).

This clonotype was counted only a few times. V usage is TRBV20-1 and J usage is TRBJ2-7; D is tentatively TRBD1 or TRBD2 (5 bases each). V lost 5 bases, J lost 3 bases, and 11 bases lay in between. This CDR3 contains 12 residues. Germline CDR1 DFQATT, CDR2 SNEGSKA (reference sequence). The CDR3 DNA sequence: TGCAGTGCTTCCCGGGACGTCTACGAGCAGTACTTC. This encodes CSASRDVYEQYF.

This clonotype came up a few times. CDR3 in DNA: TGTGCCTGGACGACAGGGGATACGTTCACTGAAGCTTTCTTT. This codes for CAWTTGDTFTEAFF. This rearrangement joins TRBV19 to TRBJ1-1; 8 nucleotides line up with TRBD1. The germline CDR1 and CDR2 sequences are LNHDA and SQIVND (reference sequence). CDR3 size: 14 residues. V was clipped by 11 bases and J by 4 bases; unmatched bases: 12.

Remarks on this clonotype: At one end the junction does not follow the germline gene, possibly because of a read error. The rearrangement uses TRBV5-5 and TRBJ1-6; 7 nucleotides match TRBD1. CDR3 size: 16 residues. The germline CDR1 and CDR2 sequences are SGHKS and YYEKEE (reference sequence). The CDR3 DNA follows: TGCGCCAGCAGCTTGGAGGGCAGGGGGTCAGGTTCACCCCTCCACTTT. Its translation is CASSLEGRGSGSPLHF.

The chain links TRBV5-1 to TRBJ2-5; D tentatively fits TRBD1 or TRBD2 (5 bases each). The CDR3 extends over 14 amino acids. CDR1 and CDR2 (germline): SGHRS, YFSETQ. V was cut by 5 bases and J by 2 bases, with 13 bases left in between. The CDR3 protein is CASRGTATQETQYF. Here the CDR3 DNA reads TGCGCCAGCAGAGGGACCGCGACTCAAGAGACCCAGTACTTC.

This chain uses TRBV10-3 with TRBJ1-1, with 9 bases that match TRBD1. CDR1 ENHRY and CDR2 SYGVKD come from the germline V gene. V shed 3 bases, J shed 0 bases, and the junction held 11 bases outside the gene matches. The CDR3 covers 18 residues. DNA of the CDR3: TGTGCCATCAGTGATCCTTACAGGGGGCGGAGCATGAACACTGAAGCTTTCTTT. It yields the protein CAISDPYRGRSMNTEAFF.

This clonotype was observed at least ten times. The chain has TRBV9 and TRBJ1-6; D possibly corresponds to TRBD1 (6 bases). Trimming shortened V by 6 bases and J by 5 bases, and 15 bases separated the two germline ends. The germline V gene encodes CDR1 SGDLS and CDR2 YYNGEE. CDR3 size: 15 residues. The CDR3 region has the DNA TGTGCCAGCACCCCCGGGAGGACAGATAATTCACCCCTCCACTTT. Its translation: CASTPGRTDNSPLHF.

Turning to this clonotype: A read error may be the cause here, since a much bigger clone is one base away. As DNA, the CDR3 is TGTGCCAGCAGAAACTCCTACGAGCAGTACTTC. It specifies CASRNSYEQYF. The chain uses TRBV2 and TRBJ2-7; D gene unclear. V was shortened by 6 bases and J by 0 bases, with 3 bases between the two germline ends. This CDR3 contains 11 residues. CDR1 SNHLY and CDR2 FYNNEI come from the germline V gene.

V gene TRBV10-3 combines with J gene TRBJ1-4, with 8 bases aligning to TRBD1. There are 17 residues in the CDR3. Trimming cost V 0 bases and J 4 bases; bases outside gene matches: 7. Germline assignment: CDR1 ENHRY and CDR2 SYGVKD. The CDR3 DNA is TGTGCCATCAGTGAGTCCCCATTGGGACAGGATAATGAAAAACTGTTTTTT. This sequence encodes CAISESPLGQDNEKLFF.

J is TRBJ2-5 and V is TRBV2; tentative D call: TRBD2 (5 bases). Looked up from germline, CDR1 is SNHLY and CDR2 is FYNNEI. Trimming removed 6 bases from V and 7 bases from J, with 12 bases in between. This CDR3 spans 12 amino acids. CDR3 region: CASSDLGRTQYF. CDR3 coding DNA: TGTGCCAGCAGCGACCTGGGGAGGACCCAGTACTTC.

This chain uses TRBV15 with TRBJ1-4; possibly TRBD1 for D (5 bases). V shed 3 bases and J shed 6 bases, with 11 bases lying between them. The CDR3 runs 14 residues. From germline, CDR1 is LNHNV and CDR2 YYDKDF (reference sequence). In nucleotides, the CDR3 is TGTGCCACCAGCAGTGGGGGGTGGGATGAAAAACTGTTTTTT. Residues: CATSSGGWDEKLFF. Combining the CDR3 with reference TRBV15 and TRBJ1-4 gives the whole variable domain DAMVIQNPRYQVTQFGKPVTLSCSQTLNHNVMYWYQQKSSQAPKLLFHYYDKDFNNEADTPDNFQSRRPNTSFCFLDIRSPGLGDTAMYLCATSSGGWDEKLFFGSGTQLSVL.

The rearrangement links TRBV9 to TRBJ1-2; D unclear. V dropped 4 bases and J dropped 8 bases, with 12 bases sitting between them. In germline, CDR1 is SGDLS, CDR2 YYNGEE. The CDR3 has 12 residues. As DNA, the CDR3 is TGTGCCAGCAGCCAGCAGAGGTGGGGCTACACCTTC. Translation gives CASSQQRWGYTF.

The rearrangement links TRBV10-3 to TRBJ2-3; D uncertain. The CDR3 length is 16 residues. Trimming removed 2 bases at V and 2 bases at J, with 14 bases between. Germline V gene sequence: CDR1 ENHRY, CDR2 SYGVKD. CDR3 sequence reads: CAISEGQALLTDTQYF. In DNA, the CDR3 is TGTGCCATCAGTGAGGGCCAGGCCCTCCTCACAGATACGCAGTATTTT.

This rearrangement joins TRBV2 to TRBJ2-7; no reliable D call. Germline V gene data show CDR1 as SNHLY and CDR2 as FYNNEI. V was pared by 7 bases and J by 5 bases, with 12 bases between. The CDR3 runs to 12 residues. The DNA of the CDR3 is TGTGCCAGCACGCCTGAGGATCACGAGCAGTACTTC. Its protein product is CASTPEDHEQYF. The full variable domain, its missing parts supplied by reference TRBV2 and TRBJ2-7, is EPEVTQTPSHQVTQMGQEVILRCVPISNHLYFYWYRQILGQKVEFLVSFYNNEISEKSEIFDDQFSVERPDGSNFTLKIRSTKLEDSAMYFCASTPEDHEQYFGPGTRLTVT.

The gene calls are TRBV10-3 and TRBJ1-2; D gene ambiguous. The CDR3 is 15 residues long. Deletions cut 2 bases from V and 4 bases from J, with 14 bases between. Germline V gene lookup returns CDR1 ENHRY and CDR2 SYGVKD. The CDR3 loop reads CAISEEIGKTYGYTF. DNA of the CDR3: TGTGCCATCAGTGAGGAGATCGGCAAAACCTATGGCTACACCTTC.

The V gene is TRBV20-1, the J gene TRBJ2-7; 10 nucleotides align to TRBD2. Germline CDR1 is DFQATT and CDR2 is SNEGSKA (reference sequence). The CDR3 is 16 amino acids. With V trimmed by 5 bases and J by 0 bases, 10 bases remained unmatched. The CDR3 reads CSAPSGLAVNSYEQYF. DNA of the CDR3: TGCAGTGCTCCTTCAGGACTAGCGGTTAACTCCTACGAGCAGTACTTC.

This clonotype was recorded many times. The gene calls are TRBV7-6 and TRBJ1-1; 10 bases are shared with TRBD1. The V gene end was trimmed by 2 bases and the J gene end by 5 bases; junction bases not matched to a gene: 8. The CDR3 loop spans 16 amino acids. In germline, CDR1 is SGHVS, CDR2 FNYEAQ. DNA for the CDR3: TGTGCCAGCAGCTTACGGGACAGGGGATTGGGAACTGAAGCTTTCTTT. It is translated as CASSLRDRGLGTEAFF.

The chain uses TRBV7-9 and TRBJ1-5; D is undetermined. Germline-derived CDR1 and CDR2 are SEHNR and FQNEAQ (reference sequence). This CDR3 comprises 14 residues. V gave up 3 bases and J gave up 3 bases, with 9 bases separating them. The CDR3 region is CASSFSGYNQPQHF. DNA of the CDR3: TGTGCCAGCAGCTTTTCAGGTTACAATCAGCCCCAGCATTTT. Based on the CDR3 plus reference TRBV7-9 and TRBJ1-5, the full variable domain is DTGVSQNPRHKITKRGQNVTFRCDPISEHNRLYWYRQTLGQGPEFLTYFQNEAQLEKSRLLSDRFSAERPKGSFSTLEIQRTEQGDSAMYLCASSFSGYNQPQHFGDGTRLSIL.